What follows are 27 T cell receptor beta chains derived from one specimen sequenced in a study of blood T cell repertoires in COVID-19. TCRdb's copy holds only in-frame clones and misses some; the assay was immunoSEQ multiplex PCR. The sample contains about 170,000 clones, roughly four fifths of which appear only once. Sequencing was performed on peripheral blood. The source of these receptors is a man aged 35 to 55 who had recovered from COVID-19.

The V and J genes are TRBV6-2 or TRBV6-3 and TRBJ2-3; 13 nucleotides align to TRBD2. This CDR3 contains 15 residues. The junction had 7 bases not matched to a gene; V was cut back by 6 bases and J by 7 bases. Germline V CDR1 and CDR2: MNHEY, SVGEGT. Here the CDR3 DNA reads TGTGCCAGCAGCCCGGGACTAGCGGGGCATTATACGCAGTATTTT. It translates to CASSPGLAGHYTQYF.

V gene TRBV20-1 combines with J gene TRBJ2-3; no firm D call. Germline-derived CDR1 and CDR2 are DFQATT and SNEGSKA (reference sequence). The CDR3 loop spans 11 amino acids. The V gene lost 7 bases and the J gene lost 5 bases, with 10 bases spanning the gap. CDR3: CSVWAGDTQYF. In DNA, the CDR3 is TGCAGTGTGTGGGCCGGAGATACGCAGTATTTT.

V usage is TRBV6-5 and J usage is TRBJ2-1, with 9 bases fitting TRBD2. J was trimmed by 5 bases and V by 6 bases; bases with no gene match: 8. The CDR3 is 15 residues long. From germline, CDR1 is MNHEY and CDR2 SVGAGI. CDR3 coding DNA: TGTGCCAGCAGGCCGGAGACTAGCGGTAACAATGAGCAGTTCTTC. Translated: CASRPETSGNNEQFF.

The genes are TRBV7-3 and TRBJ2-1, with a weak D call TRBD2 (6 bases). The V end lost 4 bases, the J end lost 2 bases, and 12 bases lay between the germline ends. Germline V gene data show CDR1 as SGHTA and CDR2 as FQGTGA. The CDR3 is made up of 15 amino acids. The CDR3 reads CASSSSGGPYNEQFF. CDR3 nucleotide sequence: TGTGCCAGCAGCTCATCCGGGGGACCCTACAATGAGCAGTTCTTC.

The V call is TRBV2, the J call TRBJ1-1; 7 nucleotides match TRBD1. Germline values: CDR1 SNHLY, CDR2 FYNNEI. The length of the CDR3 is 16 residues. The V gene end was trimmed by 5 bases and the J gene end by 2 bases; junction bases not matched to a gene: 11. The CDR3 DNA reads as TGTGCCAGCAGTAGTCGTGTACAGGGGCGTAACACTGAAGCTTTCTTT. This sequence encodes CASSSRVQGRNTEAFF.

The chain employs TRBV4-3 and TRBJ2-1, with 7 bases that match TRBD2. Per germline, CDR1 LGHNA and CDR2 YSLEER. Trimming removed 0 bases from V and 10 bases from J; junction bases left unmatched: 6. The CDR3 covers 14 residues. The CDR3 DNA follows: TGCGCCAGCAGCCAAGAATGGCTAGCGGACGAGCAGTTCTTC. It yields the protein CASSQEWLADEQFF.

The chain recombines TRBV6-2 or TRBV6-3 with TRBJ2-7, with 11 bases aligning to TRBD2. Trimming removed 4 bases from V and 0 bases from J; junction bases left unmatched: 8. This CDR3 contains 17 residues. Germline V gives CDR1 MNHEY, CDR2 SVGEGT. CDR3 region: CASSFLTSGISSYEQYF. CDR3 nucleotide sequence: TGTGCCAGCAGTTTCTTGACTAGCGGGATAAGCTCCTACGAGCAGTACTTC.

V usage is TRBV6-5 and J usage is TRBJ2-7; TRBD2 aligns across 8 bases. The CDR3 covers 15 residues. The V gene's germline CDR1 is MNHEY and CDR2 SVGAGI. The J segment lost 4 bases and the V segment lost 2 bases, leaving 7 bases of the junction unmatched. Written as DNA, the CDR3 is TGTGCCAGCAGTTACCGGGAGGGGGGCGTGTACGAGCAGTACTTC. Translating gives CASSYREGGVYEQYF.

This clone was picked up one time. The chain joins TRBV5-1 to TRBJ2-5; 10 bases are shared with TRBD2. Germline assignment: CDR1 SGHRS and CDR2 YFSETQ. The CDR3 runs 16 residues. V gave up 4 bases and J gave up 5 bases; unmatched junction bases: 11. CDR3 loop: CASSGKAGGLVETQYF. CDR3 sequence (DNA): TGCGCCAGCAGCGGAAAAGCGGGAGGGTTGGTGGAGACCCAGTACTTC.

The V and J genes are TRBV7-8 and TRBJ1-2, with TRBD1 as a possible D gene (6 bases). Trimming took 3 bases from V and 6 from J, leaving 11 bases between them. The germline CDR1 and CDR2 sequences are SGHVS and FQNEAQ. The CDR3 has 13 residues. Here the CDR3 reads CASSLDRGHGYTF. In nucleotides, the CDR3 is TGTGCCAGCAGCTTGGACAGAGGGCATGGCTACACCTTC.

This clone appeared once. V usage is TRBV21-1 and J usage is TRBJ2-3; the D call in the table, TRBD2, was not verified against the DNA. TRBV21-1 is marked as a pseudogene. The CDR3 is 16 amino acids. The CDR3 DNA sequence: TGTGCCAGCATCCCAACAGAACGGGGGGCGACAGATACGCAGTATTTT. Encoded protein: CASIPTERGATDTQYF.

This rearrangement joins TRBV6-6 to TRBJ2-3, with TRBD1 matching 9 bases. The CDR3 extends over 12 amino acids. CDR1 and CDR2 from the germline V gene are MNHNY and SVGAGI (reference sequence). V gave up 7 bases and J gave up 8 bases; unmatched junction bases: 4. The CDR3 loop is CASTGQGGTQYF. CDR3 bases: TGTGCCAGCACGGGACAGGGCGGTACGCAGTATTTT.

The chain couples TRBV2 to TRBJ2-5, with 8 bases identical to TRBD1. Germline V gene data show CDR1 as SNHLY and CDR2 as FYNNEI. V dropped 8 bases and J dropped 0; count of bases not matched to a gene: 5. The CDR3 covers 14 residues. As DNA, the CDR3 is TGTGCCAGCGGACAGGGTAGACACCAAGAGACCCAGTACTTC. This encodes CASGQGRHQETQYF.

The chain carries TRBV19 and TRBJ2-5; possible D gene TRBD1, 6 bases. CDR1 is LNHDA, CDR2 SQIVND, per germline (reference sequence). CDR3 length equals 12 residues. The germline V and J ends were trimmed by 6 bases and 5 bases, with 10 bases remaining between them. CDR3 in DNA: TGTGCCAGTAGACGTACAGGGGAGACCCAGTACTTC. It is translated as CASRRTGETQYF.

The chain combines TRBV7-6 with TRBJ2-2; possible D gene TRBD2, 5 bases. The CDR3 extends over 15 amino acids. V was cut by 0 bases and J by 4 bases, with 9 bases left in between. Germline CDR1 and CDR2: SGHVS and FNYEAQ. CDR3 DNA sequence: TGTGCCAGCAGCTTAGCCCCCCTAGCCACCGGGGAGCTGTTTTTT. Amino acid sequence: CASSLAPLATGELFF.

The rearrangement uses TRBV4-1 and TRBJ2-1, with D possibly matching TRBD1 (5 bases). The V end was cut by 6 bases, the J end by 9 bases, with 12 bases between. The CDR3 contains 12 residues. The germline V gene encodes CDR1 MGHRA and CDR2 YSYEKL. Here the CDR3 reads CASSMDKSEQFF. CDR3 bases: TGCGCCAGCAGTATGGACAAGAGTGAGCAGTTCTTC.

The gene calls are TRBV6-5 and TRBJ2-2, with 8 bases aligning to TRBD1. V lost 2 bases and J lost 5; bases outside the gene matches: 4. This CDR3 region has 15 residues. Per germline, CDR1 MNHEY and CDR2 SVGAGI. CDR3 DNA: TGTGCCAGCAGTTACACCAGGGGGCGAACCGGGGAGCTGTTTTTT. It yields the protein CASSYTRGRTGELFF.

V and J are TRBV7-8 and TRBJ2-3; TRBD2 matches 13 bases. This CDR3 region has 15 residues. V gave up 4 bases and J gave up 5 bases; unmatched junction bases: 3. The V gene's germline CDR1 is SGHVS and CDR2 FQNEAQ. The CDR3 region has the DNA TGTGCCAGCAGCTCTGGACTAGCGGGGGTAGATACGCAGTATTTT. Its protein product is CASSSGLAGVDTQYF.

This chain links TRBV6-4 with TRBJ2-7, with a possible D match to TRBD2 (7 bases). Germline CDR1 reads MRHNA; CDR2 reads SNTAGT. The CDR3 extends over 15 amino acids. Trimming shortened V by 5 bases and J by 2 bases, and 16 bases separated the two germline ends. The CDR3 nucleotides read TGTGCCAGCAGTTTACACAGGGAGGGTCCCTACGAGCAGTACTTC. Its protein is CASSLHREGPYEQYF.

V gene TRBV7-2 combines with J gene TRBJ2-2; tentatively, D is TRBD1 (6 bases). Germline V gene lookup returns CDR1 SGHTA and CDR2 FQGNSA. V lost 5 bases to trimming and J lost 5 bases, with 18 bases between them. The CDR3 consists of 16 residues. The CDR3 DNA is TGTGCCAGCAGCCCAGAAAACGGACAGATAACCGGGGAGCTGTTTTTT. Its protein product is CASSPENGQITGELFF.

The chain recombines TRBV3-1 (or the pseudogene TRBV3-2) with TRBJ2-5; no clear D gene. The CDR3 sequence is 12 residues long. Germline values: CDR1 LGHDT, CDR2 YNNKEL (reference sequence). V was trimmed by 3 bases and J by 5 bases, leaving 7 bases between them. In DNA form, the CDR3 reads TGTGCCAGCAGCCAGGGCAGGGAGACCCAGTACTTC. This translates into CASSQGRETQYF.

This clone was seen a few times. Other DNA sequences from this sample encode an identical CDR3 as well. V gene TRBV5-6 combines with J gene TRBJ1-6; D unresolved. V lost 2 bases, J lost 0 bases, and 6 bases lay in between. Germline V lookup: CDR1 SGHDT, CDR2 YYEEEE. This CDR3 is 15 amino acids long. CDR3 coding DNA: TGTGCCAGCAGCTTCCTGAGCTCCTATAATTCACCCCTCCACTTT. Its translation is CASSFLSSYNSPLHF.

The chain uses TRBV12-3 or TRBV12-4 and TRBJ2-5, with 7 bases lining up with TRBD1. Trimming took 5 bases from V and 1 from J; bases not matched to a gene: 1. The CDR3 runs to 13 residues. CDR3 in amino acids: CASSRDSQETQYF. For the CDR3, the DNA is TGTGCCAGCAGTCGGGACAGCCAAGAGACCCAGTACTTC.

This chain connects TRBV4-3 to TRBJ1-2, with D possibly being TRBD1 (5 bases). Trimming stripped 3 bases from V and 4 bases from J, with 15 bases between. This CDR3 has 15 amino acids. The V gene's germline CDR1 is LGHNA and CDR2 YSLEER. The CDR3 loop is CASSQAQQESYGYTF. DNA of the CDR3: TGCGCCAGCAGCCAGGCCCAACAGGAATCCTATGGCTACACCTTC.

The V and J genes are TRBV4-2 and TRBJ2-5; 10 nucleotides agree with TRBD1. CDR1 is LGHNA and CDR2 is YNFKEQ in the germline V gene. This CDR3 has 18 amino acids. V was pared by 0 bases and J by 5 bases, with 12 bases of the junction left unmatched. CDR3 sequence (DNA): TGTGCCAGCAGCCAAGATCTCCGGACAGGGGGGTATAGGGAGACCCAGTACTTC. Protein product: CASSQDLRTGGYRETQYF.

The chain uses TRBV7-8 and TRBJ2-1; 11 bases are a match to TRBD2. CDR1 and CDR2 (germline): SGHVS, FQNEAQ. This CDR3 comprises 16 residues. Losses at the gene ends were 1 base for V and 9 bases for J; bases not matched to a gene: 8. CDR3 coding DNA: TGTGCCAGCAGCTTAGTTGTAGCGGGAGGGCCGGTTGAGCAGTTCTTC. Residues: CASSLVVAGGPVEQFF.

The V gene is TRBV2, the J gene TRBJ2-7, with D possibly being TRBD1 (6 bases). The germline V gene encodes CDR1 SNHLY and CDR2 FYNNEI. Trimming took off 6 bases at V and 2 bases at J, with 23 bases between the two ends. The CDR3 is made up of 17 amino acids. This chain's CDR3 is CASRKDSLAGGAYEQYF. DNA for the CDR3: TGTGCCAGCAGGAAGGACAGTTTAGCTGGAGGAGCCTACGAGCAGTACTTC.